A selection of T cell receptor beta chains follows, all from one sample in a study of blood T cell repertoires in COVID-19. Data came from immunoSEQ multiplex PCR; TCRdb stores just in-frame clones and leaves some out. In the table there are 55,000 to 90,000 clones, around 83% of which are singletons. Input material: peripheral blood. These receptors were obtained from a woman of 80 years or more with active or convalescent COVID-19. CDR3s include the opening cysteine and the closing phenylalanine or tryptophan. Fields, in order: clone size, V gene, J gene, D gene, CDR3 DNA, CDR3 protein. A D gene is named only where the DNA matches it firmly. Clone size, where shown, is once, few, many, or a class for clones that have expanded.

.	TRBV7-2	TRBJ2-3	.	TGTGCCAGCAGCTCTAGCTTGGGTCCCCATATTTTT	CASSSSLGPHIF
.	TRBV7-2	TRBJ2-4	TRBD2	TGTGCCAGCAGCTTTTTTAGCGGGGGTGTAAGAAACATTCAGTACTTC	CASSFFSGGVRNIQYF
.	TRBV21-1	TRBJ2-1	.	TGTGCCAGCAGCACGTTACCCGGGACAGACTACAATGAGCAGTTCTTC	CASSTLPGTDYNEQFF
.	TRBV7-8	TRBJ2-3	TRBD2	TGTGCCAGCAGCTATAATAGCGGGGGGGCGGGCACAGATACGCAGTATTTT	CASSYNSGGAGTDTQYF
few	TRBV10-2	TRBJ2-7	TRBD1	TGCGCCAGCAAAGCCGGGACAGGGGCGTACGAGCAGTACTTC	CASKAGTGAYEQYF
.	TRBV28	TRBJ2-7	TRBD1	TGTGCCAGTTGGACAGGGTCAAGCGAGCAGTACTTC	CASWTGSSEQYF
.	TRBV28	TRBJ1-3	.	TGTGCCATCCGTGGCGGTGTAGCTGGAAACACCATATATTTT	CAIRGGVAGNTIYF
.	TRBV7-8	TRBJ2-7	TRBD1	TGTGCCAGCAGCTTATATCGAGCAGGGGGTTCCTACGAGCAGTACTTC	CASSLYRAGGSYEQYF
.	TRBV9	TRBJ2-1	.	TGTGCCAGCAGCGTAGACCCAGCGAGCTACAATGAGCAGTTCTTC	CASSVDPASYNEQFF
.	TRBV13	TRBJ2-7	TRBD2	TGTGCCAGCAGCACCCGGACTAGCGGGTCGGTCGAGCAGTACTTC	CASSTRTSGSVEQYF
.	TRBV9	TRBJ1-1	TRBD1	TGTGCCAGCAGCCCCGCCGACAGGGGGCGGATTGAAGCTTTCTTT	CASSPADRGRIEAFF
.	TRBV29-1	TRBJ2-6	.	TGCAGCGCCCTGGGGGCCTCTGGGGCCAACGTCCTGACTTTC	CSALGASGANVLTF
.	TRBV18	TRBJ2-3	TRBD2	TGTGCCAGCTCACTAGCGGGCCCTAGCACAGATACGCAGTATTTT	CASSLAGPSTDTQYF
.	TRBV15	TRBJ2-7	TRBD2	TGTGCCACCAGCAGAGATCGGGCGGGGGGCTCCTACGAGCAGTACTTC	CATSRDRAGGSYEQYF
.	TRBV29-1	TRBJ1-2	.	TGCAGCGTTGTGGTGGGCCTGAACTATGGCTACACCTTC	CSVVVGLNYGYTF
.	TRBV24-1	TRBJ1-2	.	TGTGCCACCAGTGATCGCTTCCCGACAGGCACTAACTATGGCTACACCTTC	CATSDRFPTGTNYGYTF
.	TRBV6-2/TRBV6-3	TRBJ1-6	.	TGTGCCAGCAGTTACTCGGAGGGTAATTCACCCCTCCACTTT	CASSYSEGNSPLHF
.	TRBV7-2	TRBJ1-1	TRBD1	TGTGCCAGCAGCTTTACCCCCCTTGGGCAGGGGGCTGAAGCTTTCTTT	CASSFTPLGQGAEAFF
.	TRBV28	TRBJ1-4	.	TGTGCCAGCAGTTTCGAACAGGGTGGTAATGAAAAACTGTTTTTT	CASSFEQGGNEKLFF
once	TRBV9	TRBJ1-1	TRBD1	TGTGCCAGCAGCGTCCTGGGACAGGGTGACACTGAAGCTTTCTTT	CASSVLGQGDTEAFF
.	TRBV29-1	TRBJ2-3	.	TGCAGCGTTGACAGGGCTTTCACAGATACGCAGTATTTT	CSVDRAFTDTQYF
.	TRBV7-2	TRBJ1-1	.	TGTGCCAGCAGCTTACGACAGCCAGCTGAAGCTTTCTTT	CASSLRQPAEAFF
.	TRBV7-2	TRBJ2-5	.	TGTGCCAGCAGCTTTTATACATCTTTCCAAGAGACCCAGTACTTC	CASSFYTSFQETQYF
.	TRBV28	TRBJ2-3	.	TGTGCCAGCAGTTCCCGAGTGGGGCCGTCAGATACGCAGTATTTT	CASSSRVGPSDTQYF
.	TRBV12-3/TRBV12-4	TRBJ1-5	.	TGTGCCAGCAGACCCGGTCCGGTTCAGCCCCAGCATTTT	CASRPGPVQPQHF
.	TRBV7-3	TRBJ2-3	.	TGTGCCAGCAGCAACAGCGGGTGGAATACGCAGTATTTT	CASSNSGWNTQYF
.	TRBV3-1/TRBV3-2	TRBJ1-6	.	TGTGCCAGCAGCCTAAGAGGCGGGTTAAAGAATTCACCCCTCCACTTT	CASSLRGGLKNSPLHF
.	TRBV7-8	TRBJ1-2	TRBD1	TGTGCCAGCAGCTACCGGGACAGGGGGGTCTATGGCTACACCTTC	CASSYRDRGVYGYTF
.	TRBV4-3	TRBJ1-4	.	TGCGCCAGCAGCCAAGATGAACAGAGTGAAAAACTGTTTTTT	CASSQDEQSEKLFF
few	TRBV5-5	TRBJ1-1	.	TGTGCCAGCAACTCATTGAACACTGAAGCTTTCTTT	CASNSLNTEAFF
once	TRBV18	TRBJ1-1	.	TGTGCCAGCTCACCGGACTTGAACACTGAAGCTTTCTTT	CASSPDLNTEAFF